The sample holds many counts of the clone carrying this T cell receptor beta chain. Its target is not known. The entry originates in a study of breast tumors, draining lymph nodes, adjacent tissues. MiXCR, run by TCRdb on the multiplex PCR reads, gives a single entry per CDR3 protein. This repertoire shows some 200,000 distinct CDR3 sequences, 31% found once; its top ten account for approximately 4.5%. Axillary draining lymph nodes of breast cancer patients supplied the node samples. Study-level points and caveats: Tumor T cell lymph node origin was a supported hypothesis, not proven. Compared with basal-like, luminal-like tumors shared significantly more repertoire with nontumor tissue.

The CDR3 is 14 amino acids. V was shortened by 3 bases and J by 8 bases, with 13 bases between the two germline ends. Germline CDR1 is KGHDR and CDR2 is SFDVKD. The material sequenced was axillary lymph node tissue. The TCR was taken from a female donor with breast cancer. Some clones in this sample may be carry-over from other donors' samples. The chain has TRBV24-1 and TRBJ2-1; possible D gene TRBD2, 5 bases. DNA of the CDR3: TGTGCCACCAGTGATCCGCCGGGGTTCCATGAGCAGTTCTTC. Translated: CATSDPPGFHEQFF.